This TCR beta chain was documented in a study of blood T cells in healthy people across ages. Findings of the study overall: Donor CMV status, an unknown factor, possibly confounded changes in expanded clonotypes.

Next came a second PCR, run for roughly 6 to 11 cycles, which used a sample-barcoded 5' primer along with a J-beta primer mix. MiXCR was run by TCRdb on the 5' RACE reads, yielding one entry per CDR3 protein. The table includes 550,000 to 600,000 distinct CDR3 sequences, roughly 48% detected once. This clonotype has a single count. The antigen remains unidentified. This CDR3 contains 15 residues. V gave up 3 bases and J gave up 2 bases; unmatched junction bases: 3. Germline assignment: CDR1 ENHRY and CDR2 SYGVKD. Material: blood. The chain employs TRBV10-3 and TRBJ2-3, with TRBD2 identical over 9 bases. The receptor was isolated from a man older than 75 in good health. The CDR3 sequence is CAISDLAGDTDTQYF. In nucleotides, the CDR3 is TGTGCCATCAGTGATTTAGCGGGAGACACAGATACGCAGTATTTT.